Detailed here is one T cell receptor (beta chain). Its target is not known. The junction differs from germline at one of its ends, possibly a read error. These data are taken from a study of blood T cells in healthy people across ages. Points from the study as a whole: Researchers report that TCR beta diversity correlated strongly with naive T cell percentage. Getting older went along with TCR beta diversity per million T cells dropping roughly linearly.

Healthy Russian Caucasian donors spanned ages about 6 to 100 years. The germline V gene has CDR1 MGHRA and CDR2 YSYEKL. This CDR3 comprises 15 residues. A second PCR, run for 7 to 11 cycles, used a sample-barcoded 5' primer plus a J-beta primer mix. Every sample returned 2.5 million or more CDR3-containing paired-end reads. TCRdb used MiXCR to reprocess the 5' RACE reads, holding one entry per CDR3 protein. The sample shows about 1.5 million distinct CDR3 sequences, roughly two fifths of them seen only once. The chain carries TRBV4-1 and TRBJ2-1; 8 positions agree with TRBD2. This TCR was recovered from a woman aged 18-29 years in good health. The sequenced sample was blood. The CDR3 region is CASSPSGSPYNERFF. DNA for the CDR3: TGCGCCAGCAGCCCCAGCGGGAGTCCCTACAATGAGCGGTTCTTC.